The sequence of this T cell receptor (beta chain) was determined in a study of post-analysis software for immune sequencing data. Whole-study findings and limits: TRBV segments more frequent in patients than in controls numbered several and included TRBV5-6, TRBV5-1 and TRBV20-1.

Libraries were made from TCR beta cDNA, and they carried unique molecular identifiers. T cells numbering about 0.85 to 10 million yielded some 480,000 cDNA molecules. In TCRdb, the PCR reads were re-called with MiXCR into one record per CDR3 protein. The sample yields under 900,000 distinct CDR3 sequences, around 53% seen once. The CDR3 length is 16 residues. CDR1 LNHNV and CDR2 YYDKDF come from the germline V gene (reference sequence). Trimming cost V 1 base and J 5 bases, with 18 bases left between them. Of note for this clonotype: The antigen is not known.

The chain carries TRBV15 and TRBJ2-7; D is uncertain. The sequencing input was blood. This TCR came from a girl aged 5-17 years with multiple sclerosis. The CDR3 spells CATSRVQKIRSHEQYF. DNA for the CDR3: TGTGCCACCAGCAGAGTTCAGAAGATTAGGAGTCACGAGCAGTACTTC.